This paragraph covers one T cell receptor (beta chain) sequence. The sample comes from a study of blood T cell repertoires in COVID-19. Study summary: Specimens from acute and convalescent COVID-19 originated in the United States, Italy and Spain.

Enrollment of patients from Seattle took place during active infection, with longitudinal follow-up. Between the trimmed V and J ends, which lost 4 bases and 4 bases, there was a span of 5 bases. The CDR3 is 12 amino acids. Germline V gene lookup returns CDR1 SNHLY and CDR2 FYNNEI. Original data processing: Counts of nucleated cells, estimated from reference gene primer amplification, were obtained. Method: immunoSEQ multiplex PCR; TCRdb's copy keeps in-frame clones and lacks some. V and J calls and clone size follow that table, whereas D and trimming were derived from the DNA. The sample lists about 340,000 clones; roughly 86% were seen once.

The specimen sequenced was peripheral blood. The sequence was collected from a woman in her sixties or seventies with COVID-19, enrolled during active disease. V gene TRBV2 combines with J gene TRBJ2-1; D unclear. CDR3 nucleotides: TGTGCCAGCAGTGTTTCGTACAATGAGCAGTTCTTC. Protein: CASSVSYNEQFF. The entire variable domain, with the rest obtained from reference TRBV2 and TRBJ2-1, is as follows: EPEVTQTPSHQVTQMGQEVILRCVPISNHLYFYWYRQILGQKVEFLVSFYNNEISEKSEIFDDQFSVERPDGSNFTLKIRSTKLEDSAMYFCASSVSYNEQFFGPGTRLTVL.